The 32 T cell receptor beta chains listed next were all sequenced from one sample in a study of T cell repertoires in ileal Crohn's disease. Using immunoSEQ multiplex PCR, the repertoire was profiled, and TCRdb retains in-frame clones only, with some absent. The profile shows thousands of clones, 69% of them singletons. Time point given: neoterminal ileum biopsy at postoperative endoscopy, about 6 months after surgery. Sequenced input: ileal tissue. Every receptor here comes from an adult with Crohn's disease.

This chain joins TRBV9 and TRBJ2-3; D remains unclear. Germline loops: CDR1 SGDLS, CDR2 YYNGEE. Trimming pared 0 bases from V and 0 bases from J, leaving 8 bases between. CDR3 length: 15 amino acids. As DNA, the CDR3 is TGTGCCAGCAGCGTAGTGGGCTCTAGCACAGATACGCAGTATTTT. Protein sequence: CASSVVGSSTDTQYF.

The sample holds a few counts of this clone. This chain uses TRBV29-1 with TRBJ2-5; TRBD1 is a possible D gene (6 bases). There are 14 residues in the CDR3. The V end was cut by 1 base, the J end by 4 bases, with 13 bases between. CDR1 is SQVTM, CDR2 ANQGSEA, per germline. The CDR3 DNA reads TGCAGCGTTGAAGCTGAGATCAGGGGAGAGACCCAGTACTTC. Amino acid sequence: CSVEAEIRGETQYF.

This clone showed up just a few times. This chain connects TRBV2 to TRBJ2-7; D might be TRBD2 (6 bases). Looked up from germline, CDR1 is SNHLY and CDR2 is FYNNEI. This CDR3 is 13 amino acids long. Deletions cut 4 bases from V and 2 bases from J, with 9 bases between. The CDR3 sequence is CASSAGLTYEQYF. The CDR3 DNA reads TGTGCCAGCAGTGCGGGACTCACCTACGAGCAGTACTTC.

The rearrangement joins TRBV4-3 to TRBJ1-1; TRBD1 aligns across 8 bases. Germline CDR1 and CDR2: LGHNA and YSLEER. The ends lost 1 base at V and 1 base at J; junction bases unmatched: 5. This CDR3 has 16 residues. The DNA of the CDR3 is TGCGCCAGCAGCCAAGGAAGGGGGACAGGGAACACTGAAGCTTTCTTT. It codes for CASSQGRGTGNTEAFF.

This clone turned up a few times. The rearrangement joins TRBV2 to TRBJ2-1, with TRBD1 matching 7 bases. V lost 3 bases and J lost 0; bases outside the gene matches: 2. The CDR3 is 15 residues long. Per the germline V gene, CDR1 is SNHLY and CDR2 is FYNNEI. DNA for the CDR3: TGTGCCAGCAGTGACCCAGGGGGCTCCTACAATGAGCAGTTCTTC. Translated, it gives CASSDPGGSYNEQFF.

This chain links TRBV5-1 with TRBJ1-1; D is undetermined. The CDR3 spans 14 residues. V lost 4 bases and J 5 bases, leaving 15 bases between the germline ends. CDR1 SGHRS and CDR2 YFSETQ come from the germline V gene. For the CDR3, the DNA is TGCGCCAGCAGCCCGACGCGGGTTGAAACTGAAGCTTTCTTT. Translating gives CASSPTRVETEAFF.

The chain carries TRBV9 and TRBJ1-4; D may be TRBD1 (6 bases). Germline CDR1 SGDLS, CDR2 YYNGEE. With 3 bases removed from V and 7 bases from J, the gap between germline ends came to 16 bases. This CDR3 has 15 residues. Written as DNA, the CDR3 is TGTGCCAGCAGCGCCTCACAGGGAAAATTTGAAAAACTGTTTTTT. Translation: CASSASQGKFEKLFF.

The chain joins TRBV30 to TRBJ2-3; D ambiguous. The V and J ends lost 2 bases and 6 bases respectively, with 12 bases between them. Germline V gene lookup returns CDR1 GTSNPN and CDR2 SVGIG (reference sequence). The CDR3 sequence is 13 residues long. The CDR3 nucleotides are TGTGCCTGGAGTACTTCCCAAGTGGATACGCAGTATTTT. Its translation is CAWSTSQVDTQYF. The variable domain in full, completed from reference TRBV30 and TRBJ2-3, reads SQTIHQWPATLVQPVGSPLSLECTVEGTSNPNLYWYRQAAGRGLQLLFYSVGIGQISSEVPQNLSASRPQDRQFILSSKKLLLSDSGFYLCAWSTSQVDTQYFGPGTRLTVL.

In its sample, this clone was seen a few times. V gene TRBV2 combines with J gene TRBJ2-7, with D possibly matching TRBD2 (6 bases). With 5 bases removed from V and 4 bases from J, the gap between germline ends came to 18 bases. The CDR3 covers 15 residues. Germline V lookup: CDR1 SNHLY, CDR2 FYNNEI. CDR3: CASSLTGTLAYEQYF. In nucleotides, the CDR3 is TGTGCCAGCAGTCTAACCGGGACTCTTGCATACGAGCAGTACTTC. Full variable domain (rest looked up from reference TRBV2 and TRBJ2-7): EPEVTQTPSHQVTQMGQEVILRCVPISNHLYFYWYRQILGQKVEFLVSFYNNEISEKSEIFDDQFSVERPDGSNFTLKIRSTKLEDSAMYFCASSLTGTLAYEQYFGPGTRLTVT.

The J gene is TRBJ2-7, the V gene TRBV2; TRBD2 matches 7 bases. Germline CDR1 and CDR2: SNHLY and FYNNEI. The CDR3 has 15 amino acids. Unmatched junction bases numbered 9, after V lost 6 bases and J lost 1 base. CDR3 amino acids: CASSGGWTASYEQYF. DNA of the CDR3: TGTGCCAGCAGCGGGGGGTGGACTGCATCCTACGAGCAGTACTTC.

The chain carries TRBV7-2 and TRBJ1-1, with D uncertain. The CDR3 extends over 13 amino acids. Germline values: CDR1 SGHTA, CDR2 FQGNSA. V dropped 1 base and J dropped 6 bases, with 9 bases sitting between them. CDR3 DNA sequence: TGTGCCAGCAGCTTAGTACTTCCGGCTGAAGCTTTCTTT. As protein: CASSLVLPAEAFF.

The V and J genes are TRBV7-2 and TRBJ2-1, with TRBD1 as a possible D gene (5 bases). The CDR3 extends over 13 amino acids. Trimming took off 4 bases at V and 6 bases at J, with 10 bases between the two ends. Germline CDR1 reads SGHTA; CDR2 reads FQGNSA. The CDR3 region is CASSSLQANEQFF. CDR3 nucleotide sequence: TGTGCCAGCAGCTCTCTACAGGCCAATGAGCAGTTCTTC.

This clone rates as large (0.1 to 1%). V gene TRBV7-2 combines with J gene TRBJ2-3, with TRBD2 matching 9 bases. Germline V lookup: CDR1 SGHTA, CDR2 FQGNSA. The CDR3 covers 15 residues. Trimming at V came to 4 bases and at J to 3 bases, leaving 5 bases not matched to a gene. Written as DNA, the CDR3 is TGTGCCAGCAGCTCCATAGCGGGGGAGACAGATACGCAGTATTTT. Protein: CASSSIAGETDTQYF.

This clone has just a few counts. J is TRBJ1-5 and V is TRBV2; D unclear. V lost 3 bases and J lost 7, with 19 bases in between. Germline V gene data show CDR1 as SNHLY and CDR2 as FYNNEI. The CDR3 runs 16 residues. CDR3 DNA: TGTGCCAGCAGTGATATAGGAGGAGGGAGAGAGCAGCCCCAGCATTTT. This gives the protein CASSDIGGGREQPQHF.

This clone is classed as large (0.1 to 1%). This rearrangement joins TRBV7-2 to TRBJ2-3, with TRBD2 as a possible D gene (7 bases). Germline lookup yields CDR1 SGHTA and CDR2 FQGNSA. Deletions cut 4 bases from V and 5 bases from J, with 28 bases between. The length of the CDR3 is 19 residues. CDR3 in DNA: TGTGCCAGCAGCTGGACCGGACTAGTAGGGGGAGCTCCTCGAGATACGCAGTATTTT. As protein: CASSWTGLVGGAPRDTQYF.

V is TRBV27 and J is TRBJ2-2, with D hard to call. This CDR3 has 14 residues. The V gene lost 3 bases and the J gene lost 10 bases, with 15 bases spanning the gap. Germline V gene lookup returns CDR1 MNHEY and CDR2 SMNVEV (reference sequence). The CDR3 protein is CASSFTYPYKELFF. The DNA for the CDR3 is TGTGCCAGCAGTTTTACTTACCCTTATAAGGAGCTGTTTTTT.

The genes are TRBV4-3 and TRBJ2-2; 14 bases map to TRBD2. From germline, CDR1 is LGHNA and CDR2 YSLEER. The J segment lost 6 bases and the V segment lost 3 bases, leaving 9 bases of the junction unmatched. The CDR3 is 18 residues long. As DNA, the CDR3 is TGCGCCAGCAGCCACGGGACTAGCGGGGGTCCCTTTTCCGGGGAGCTGTTTTTT. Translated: CASSHGTSGGPFSGELFF.

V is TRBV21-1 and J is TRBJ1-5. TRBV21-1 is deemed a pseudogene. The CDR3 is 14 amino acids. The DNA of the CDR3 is TGTGCCAGCAGCGTCTGGGGAGGGGATCAGCCCCAGCATTTT. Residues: CASSVWGGDQPQHF.

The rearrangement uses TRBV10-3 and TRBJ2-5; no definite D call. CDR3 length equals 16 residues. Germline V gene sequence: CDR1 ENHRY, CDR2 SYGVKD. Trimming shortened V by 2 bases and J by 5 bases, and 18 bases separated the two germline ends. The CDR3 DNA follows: TGTGCCATCAGTGAGACTCGTCAGGCCCTGACGGAGACCCAGTACTTC. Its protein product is CAISETRQALTETQYF.

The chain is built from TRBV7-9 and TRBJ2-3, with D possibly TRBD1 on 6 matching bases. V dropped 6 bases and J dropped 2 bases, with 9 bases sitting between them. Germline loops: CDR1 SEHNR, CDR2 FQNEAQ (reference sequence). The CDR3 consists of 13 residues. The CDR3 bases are TGTGCCAGCAGAGGGGGACCCACAGATACGCAGTATTTT. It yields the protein CASRGGPTDTQYF.

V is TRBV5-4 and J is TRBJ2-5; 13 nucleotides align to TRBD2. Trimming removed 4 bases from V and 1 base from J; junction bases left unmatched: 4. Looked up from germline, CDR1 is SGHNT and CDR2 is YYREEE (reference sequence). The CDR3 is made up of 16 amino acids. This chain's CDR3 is CASSAGTSGTQETQYF. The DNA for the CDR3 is TGTGCCAGCAGCGCGGGGACTAGCGGGACCCAAGAGACCCAGTACTTC.

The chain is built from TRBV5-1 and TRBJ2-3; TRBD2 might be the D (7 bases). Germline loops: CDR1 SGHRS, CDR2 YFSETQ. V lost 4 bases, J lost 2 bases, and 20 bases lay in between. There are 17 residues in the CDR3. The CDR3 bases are TGCGCCAGCAGCCCTTGGGTGGCGGGGGCCGACACAGATACGCAGTATTTT. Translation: CASSPWVAGADTDTQYF.

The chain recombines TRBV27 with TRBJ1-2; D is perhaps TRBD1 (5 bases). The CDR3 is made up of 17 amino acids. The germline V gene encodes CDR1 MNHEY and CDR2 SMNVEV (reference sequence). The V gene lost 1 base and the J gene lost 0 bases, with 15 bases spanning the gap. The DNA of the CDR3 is TGTGCCAGCAGTTTATACGCAGGGACGGGGGCTAACTATGGCTACACCTTC. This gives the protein CASSLYAGTGANYGYTF.

CDR3 nucleotide sequence: TGTGCCAGTCGAAGCGGGGGGGCCTACAATGAGCAGTTCTTC. Amino acids: CASRSGGAYNEQFF. The chain carries TRBV19 and TRBJ2-1, with 10 bases lining up with TRBD2. The germline gives CDR1 LNHDA, CDR2 SQIVND (reference sequence). V lost 8 bases and J lost 2; bases outside the gene matches: 3. The CDR3 is 14 amino acids.

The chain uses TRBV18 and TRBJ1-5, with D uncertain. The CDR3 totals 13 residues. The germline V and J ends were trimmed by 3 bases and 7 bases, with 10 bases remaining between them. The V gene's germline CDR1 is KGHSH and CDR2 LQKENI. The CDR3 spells CASSPAGGQPQHF. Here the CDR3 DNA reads TGTGCCAGCTCACCGGCGGGAGGGCAGCCCCAGCATTTT.

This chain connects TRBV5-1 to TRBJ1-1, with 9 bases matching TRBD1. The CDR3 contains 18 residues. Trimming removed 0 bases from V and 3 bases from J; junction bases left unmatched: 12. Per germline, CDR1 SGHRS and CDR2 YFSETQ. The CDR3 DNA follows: TGCGCCAGCAGCTTGGCCCCCCTTTCGACAGGGGGGCACACTGAAGCTTTCTTT. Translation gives CASSLAPLSTGGHTEAFF.

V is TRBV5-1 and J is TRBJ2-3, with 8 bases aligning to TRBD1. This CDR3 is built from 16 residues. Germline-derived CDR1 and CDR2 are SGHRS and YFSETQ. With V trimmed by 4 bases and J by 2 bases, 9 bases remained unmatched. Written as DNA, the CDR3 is TGCGCCAGCAGCCCGGGACAGGCCCAACTCACAGATACGCAGTATTTT. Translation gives CASSPGQAQLTDTQYF.

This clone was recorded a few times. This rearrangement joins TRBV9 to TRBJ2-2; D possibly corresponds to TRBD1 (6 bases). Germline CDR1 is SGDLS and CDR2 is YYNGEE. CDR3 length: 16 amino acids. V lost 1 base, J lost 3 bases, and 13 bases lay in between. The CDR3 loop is CASSVRYRADTGELFF. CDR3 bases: TGTGCCAGCAGCGTAAGGTACAGGGCAGACACCGGGGAGCTGTTTTTT.

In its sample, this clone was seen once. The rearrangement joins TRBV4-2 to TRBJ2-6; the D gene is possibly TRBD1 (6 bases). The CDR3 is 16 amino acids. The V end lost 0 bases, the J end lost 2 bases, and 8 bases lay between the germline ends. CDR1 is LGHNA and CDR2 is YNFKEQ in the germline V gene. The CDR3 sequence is CASSQDGGAGANVLTF. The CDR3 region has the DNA TGTGCCAGCAGCCAAGATGGGGGCGCTGGGGCCAACGTCCTGACTTTC.

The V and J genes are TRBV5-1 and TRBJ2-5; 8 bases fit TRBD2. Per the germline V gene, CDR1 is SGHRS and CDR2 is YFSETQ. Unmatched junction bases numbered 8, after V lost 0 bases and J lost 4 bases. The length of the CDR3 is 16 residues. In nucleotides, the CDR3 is TGCGCCAGCAGCTTGGGCTCCTTAGCGGGGTTAGAGACCCAGTACTTC. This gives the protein CASSLGSLAGLETQYF.

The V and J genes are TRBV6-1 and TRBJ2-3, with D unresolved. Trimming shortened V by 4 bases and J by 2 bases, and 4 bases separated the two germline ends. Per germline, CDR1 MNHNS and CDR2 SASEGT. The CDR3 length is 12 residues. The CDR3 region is CASSVYTDTQYF. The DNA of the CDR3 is TGTGCCAGCAGTGTTTACACAGATACGCAGTATTTT.

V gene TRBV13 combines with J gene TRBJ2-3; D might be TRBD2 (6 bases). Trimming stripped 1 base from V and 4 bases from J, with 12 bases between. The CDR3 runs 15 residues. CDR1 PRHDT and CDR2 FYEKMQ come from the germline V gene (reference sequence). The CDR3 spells CASSLAGEASDTQYF. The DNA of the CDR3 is TGTGCCAGCAGCTTAGCCGGGGAGGCGTCAGATACGCAGTATTTT.